The 25 T cell receptor beta chains reported below all come from one sample, sequenced in a study of response to subunit inactivated influenza vaccine. TCRdb called the RT-PCR reads again in MiXCR, with one record for every CDR3 protein. The sample shows about 570,000 distinct CDR3 sequences, approximately 10% of them seen only once. The data were also submitted as part of a second study, on T cells expressing NK-cell markers. That source notes: Making the TCR beta cDNA relied on 5'RACE template switching with UMIs.

The specimen comprised PBMCs from blood, sampled on the day of vaccination. The receptors shown here come from a man between 50 and 59 years old who received an inactivated influenza vaccine.

The chain employs TRBV4-3 and TRBJ2-2, with D unresolved. Germline CDR1 LGHNA, CDR2 YSLEER. This CDR3 is built from 15 residues. V gave up 1 base and J gave up 0 bases, with 6 bases separating them. This CDR3 reads CASSQGNPNTGELFF. CDR3 nucleotides: TGCGCCAGCAGCCAAGGGAACCCGAACACCGGGGAGCTGTTTTTT.

The chain joins TRBV7-6 to TRBJ1-3, with TRBD1 as a possible D gene (5 bases). Germline V lookup: CDR1 SGHVS, CDR2 FNYEAQ. V lost 5 bases and J 0 bases, leaving 8 bases between the germline ends. The CDR3 runs 14 residues. The CDR3: CASSPGTSGNTIYF. CDR3 nucleotides: TGTGCCAGCAGCCCAGGGACCTCTGGAAACACCATATATTTT.

V is TRBV5-1 and J is TRBJ2-1, with unresolved D. The V and J ends lost 5 bases and 6 bases respectively, with 15 bases between them. The CDR3 loop spans 14 amino acids. Germline loops: CDR1 SGHRS, CDR2 YFSETQ. The chain's CDR3 is CASSPKSVANEQFF. The CDR3 DNA reads as TGCGCCAGCAGTCCTAAATCAGTGGCCAATGAGCAGTTCTTC.

This clonotype was detected a few times. The V call is TRBV6-7, the J call TRBJ1-5, with 10 bases matching TRBD1. TRBV6-7 is annotated as an ORF whose role is uncertain. With V trimmed by 5 bases and J by 5 bases, 9 bases remained unmatched. The CDR3 runs 16 residues. The CDR3 spells CASSNGQGGSYQPQHF. CDR3 bases: TGTGCCAGCAGTAATGGACAGGGGGGAAGTTATCAGCCCCAGCATTTT.

This clonotype was counted only a few times. The chain links TRBV7-2 to TRBJ2-2, with TRBD1 identical over 7 bases. Trimming at V came to 4 bases and at J to 5 bases, leaving 4 bases not matched to a gene. CDR1 is SGHTA, CDR2 FQGNSA, per germline. CDR3 length: 14 residues. CDR3 nucleotide sequence: TGTGCCAGCAGCTGGGGACAGAGTACCGGGGAGCTGTTTTTT. It yields the protein CASSWGQSTGELFF.

This clonotype was seen more than once but under ten times. The V and J genes are TRBV19 and TRBJ2-1; 10 bases are shared with TRBD1. Per germline, CDR1 LNHDA and CDR2 SQIVND (reference sequence). After removal of 7 bases from V and 9 bases from J, the junction contained 3 bases not matched to a gene. The CDR3 sequence is 12 residues long. CDR3 in amino acids: CASTTGGFEQFF. The CDR3 DNA reads TGTGCCAGTACGACAGGGGGCTTTGAGCAGTTCTTC.

This CDR3 is CASSLFRESSNQPQHF. DNA of the CDR3: TGTGCCAGCAGCTTGTTCAGGGAATCTAGCAATCAGCCCCAGCATTTT. The rearrangement links TRBV5-5 to TRBJ1-5; D perhaps matches TRBD1 (5 bases). Germline values: CDR1 SGHKS, CDR2 YYEKEE (reference sequence). Trimming shortened V by 1 base and J by 0 bases, and 11 bases separated the two germline ends. CDR3 length: 16 residues.

This clonotype was found many times. The V gene is TRBV5-1, the J gene TRBJ2-3; TRBD1 is a possible D gene (6 bases). Germline values: CDR1 SGHRS, CDR2 YFSETQ. Between the trimmed V and J ends, which lost 4 bases and 3 bases, there was a span of 15 bases. The CDR3 length is 15 residues. The CDR3 DNA is TGCGCCAGCAGCCTCGGACAGTGGAGGACAGATACGCAGTATTTT. This sequence encodes CASSLGQWRTDTQYF.

The chain uses TRBV5-1 and TRBJ2-1; 12 nucleotides align to TRBD2. The CDR3 has 16 amino acids. V was clipped by 1 base and J by 9 bases; unmatched bases: 8. CDR1 and CDR2 (germline): SGHRS, YFSETQ. In DNA, the CDR3 is TGCGCCAGCAGCTTGATGCTAGCGGGGGGGCCTATTGAGCAGTTCTTC. Amino acid sequence: CASSLMLAGGPIEQFF.

This clonotype was counted ten times or more. The chain recombines TRBV3-1 with TRBJ1-2; D is undetermined. The germline CDR1 and CDR2 sequences are LGHDT and YNNKEL (reference sequence). The CDR3 contains 13 residues. The ends were cut back, 3 bases at V and 4 bases at J, with 9 bases in the middle. The CDR3 sequence: CASSQKTRYGYTF. Here the CDR3 DNA reads TGTGCCAGCAGCCAGAAGACCCGCTATGGCTACACCTTC.

A few counts support this clonotype. V gene TRBV3-1 combines with J gene TRBJ1-4; D uncertain. V was cut by 0 bases and J by 11 bases, with 16 bases left in between. Germline V gene lookup returns CDR1 LGHDT and CDR2 YNNKEL (reference sequence). This CDR3 has 15 residues. For the CDR3, the DNA is TGTGCCAGCAGCCAAGATTACGGCGGTCATGGGAAACTGTTTTTT. Translated, it gives CASSQDYGGHGKLFF.

The genes are TRBV5-1 and TRBJ2-3, with TRBD1 identical over 8 bases. V lost 4 bases, J lost 4 bases, and 8 bases stayed unmatched. The CDR3 runs to 15 residues. Germline CDR1 and CDR2: SGHRS and YFSETQ. CDR3 in amino acids: CASSPDRVGADTQYF. The CDR3 DNA is TGCGCCAGCAGCCCGGACAGGGTGGGCGCAGATACGCAGTATTTT.

This clonotype has more than one count but fewer than ten. The chain links TRBV9 to TRBJ2-3; 8 bases map to TRBD2. Germline values: CDR1 SGDLS, CDR2 YYNGEE. This CDR3 comprises 16 residues. The V segment lost 1 base and the J segment 1 base; nucleotides outside the gene matches: 5. CDR3 residues: CASSVSAGDGTDTQYF. The CDR3 nucleotides are TGTGCCAGCAGCGTATCAGCGGGAGATGGCACAGATACGCAGTATTTT. The full variable domain, its missing parts supplied by reference TRBV9 and TRBJ2-3, is DSGVTQTPKHLITATGQRVTLRCSPRSGDLSVYWYQQSLDQGLQFLIQYYNGEERAKGNILERFSAQQFPDLHSELNLSSLELGDSALYFCASSVSAGDGTDTQYFGPGTRLTVL.

The rearrangement joins TRBV5-1 to TRBJ1-4, with D possibly being TRBD1 (5 bases). Germline CDR1 is SGHRS and CDR2 is YFSETQ. V gave up 1 base and J gave up 5 bases, with 9 bases separating them. This CDR3 spans 14 amino acids. The CDR3 spells CASSLQQANEKLFF. The CDR3 DNA follows: TGCGCCAGCAGCTTGCAACAGGCAAATGAAAAACTGTTTTTT.

CDR3 loop: CASSWRGGTQETQYF. CDR3 DNA sequence: TGCGCCAGCAGCTGGAGGGGCGGGACCCAAGAGACCCAGTACTTC. V and J are TRBV5-1 and TRBJ2-5, with D tentatively TRBD2 (6 bases). The ends were cut back, 3 bases at V and 1 base at J, with 13 bases in the middle. Germline V lookup: CDR1 SGHRS, CDR2 YFSETQ. The CDR3 sequence is 15 residues long.

This clonotype was picked up a small number of times. J is TRBJ2-7 and V is TRBV4-2, with D possibly being TRBD1 (6 bases). This CDR3 is 15 amino acids long. Germline CDR1 is LGHNA and CDR2 is YNFKEQ. V shed 4 bases and J shed 1 base, with 14 bases lying between them. CDR3 in amino acids: CASSREMDRSYEQYF. The CDR3 DNA follows: TGTGCCAGCAGCCGAGAAATGGACAGATCCTACGAGCAGTACTTC.

This clonotype was observed a handful of times. The V and J genes are TRBV4-3 and TRBJ2-2, with D perhaps matching TRBD1 (5 bases). Trimming stripped 0 bases from V and 3 bases from J, with 11 bases between. Germline values: CDR1 LGHNA, CDR2 YSLEER. This CDR3 comprises 16 residues. CDR3 in DNA: TGCGCCAGCAGCCAAGATTCCAGGGTGGACACCGGGGAGCTGTTTTTT. This gives the protein CASSQDSRVDTGELFF.

J is TRBJ1-2 and V is TRBV7-8; D uncertain. This CDR3 is built from 14 residues. Germline V CDR1 and CDR2: SGHVS, FQNEAQ. V lost 0 bases and J lost 2, with 7 bases in between. The CDR3 is CASSLAPTNYGYTF. The CDR3, as DNA: TGTGCCAGCAGCTTAGCGCCGACCAACTATGGCTACACCTTC.

This clonotype showed up just a few times. The chain combines TRBV28 with TRBJ2-7, with D possibly called TRBD1 or TRBD2 (7 bases each). V was clipped by 4 bases and J by 0 bases, with 34 bases between them. The germline CDR1 and CDR2 sequences are MDHEN and SYDVKM. The CDR3 sequence is 22 residues long. Here the CDR3 DNA reads TGTGCCAGCAGTTATCCTCCGGCAGGGGGGTCGTCTAGCGGAGGAAGCTCCTACGAGCAGTACTTC. Translation gives CASSYPPAGGSSSGGSSYEQYF.

V and J are TRBV5-1 and TRBJ2-6; D is undetermined. V lost 4 bases, J lost 1 base, and 18 bases lay in between. CDR1 and CDR2 (germline): SGHRS, YFSETQ. The CDR3 loop spans 18 amino acids. DNA of the CDR3: TGCGCCAGCAGCCCGGGCGACGGACCCCTGTCTGGGGCCAACGTCCTGACTTTC. It yields the protein CASSPGDGPLSGANVLTF.

The chain is built from TRBV27 and TRBJ2-1; D gene ambiguous. V was pared by 3 bases and J by 7 bases, with 13 bases between. The CDR3 loop spans 14 amino acids. From germline, CDR1 is MNHEY and CDR2 SMNVEV (reference sequence). The CDR3 DNA reads as TGTGCCAGCAGTTTGCGCCTGCAAATGAATGAGCAGTTCTTC. Its protein is CASSLRLQMNEQFF.

This clonotype showed up many times. V is TRBV27 and J is TRBJ2-6, with D unresolved. The V gene's germline CDR1 is MNHEY and CDR2 SMNVEV (reference sequence). This CDR3 is 13 amino acids long. V was pared by 4 bases and J by 2 bases, with 3 bases between. The CDR3: CASSYAGANVLTF. The DNA of the CDR3 is TGTGCCAGCAGTTACGCTGGGGCCAACGTCCTGACTTTC.

The rearrangement links TRBV10-3 to TRBJ2-5; D uncertain. The CDR3 runs to 13 residues. V lost 2 bases to trimming and J lost 1 base, with 5 bases between them. Germline V CDR1 and CDR2: ENHRY, SYGVKD. In DNA form, the CDR3 reads TGTGCCATCAGTGAGGGTGCCCAAGAGACCCAGTACTTC. Its translation: CAISEGAQETQYF.

V is TRBV4-3 and J is TRBJ2-2, with D tentatively TRBD2 (6 bases). The CDR3 covers 14 residues. CDR1 is LGHNA, CDR2 YSLEER, per germline. V dropped 3 bases and J dropped 5 bases, with 10 bases sitting between them. CDR3 nucleotide sequence: TGCGCCAGCAGCCATCCGGGGGAGACCGGGGAGCTGTTTTTT. This encodes CASSHPGETGELFF.

This clonotype was counted between two and nine times. The genes are TRBV20-1 and TRBJ2-7; 10 positions match TRBD1. The CDR3 is 20 amino acids. V gave up 0 bases and J gave up 1 base; unmatched junction bases: 18. The germline V gene encodes CDR1 DFQATT and CDR2 SNEGSKA (reference sequence). The CDR3 coding sequence is TGCAGTGCTAGAGATATTTTGTCCCGGGACAGGGGTTTTCCTTCCTACGAGCAGTACTTC. Translated, it gives CSARDILSRDRGFPSYEQYF.